The 8 T cell receptor beta chains below were found in one sample sequenced in a study of blood T cell repertoires in COVID-19. The table came from immunoSEQ multiplex PCR; TCRdb's copy has only in-frame clones and leaves some out. The sample holds around 94,000 clones, roughly 87% seen once. The sequencing input was peripheral blood. The receptors here all came from a woman between 45 and 60 years old with COVID-19, enrolled during active disease.

This clone was seen just once. The chain has TRBV11-3 and TRBJ2-7, with 7 bases identical to TRBD1. This CDR3 is built from 14 residues. The V gene end was trimmed by 5 bases and the J gene end by 3 bases; junction bases not matched to a gene: 7. From germline, CDR1 is SGHNT and CDR2 YENEEA. DNA for the CDR3: TGTGCCAGCAGCGACCGGGACAGATACTACGAGCAGTACTTC. Translation: CASSDRDRYYEQYF.

The J gene is TRBJ2-7, the V gene TRBV18; a possible D gene is TRBD2 (5 bases). There are 14 residues in the CDR3. Germline-derived CDR1 and CDR2 are KGHSH and LQKENI. Trimming took off 0 bases at V and 7 bases at J, with 13 bases between the two ends. CDR3 sequence (DNA): TGTGCCAGCTCACCACCGAGTCTAGCATGGGAGCAGTACTTC. This sequence encodes CASSPPSLAWEQYF.

The chain links TRBV10-3 to TRBJ2-5, with D perhaps TRBD1 (6 bases). V was shortened by 6 bases and J by 5 bases, with 16 bases between the two germline ends. The CDR3 contains 14 residues. CDR1 and CDR2 from the germline V gene are ENHRY and SYGVKD. CDR3 region: CAISLNGGGETQYF. The CDR3 DNA is TGTGCCATCAGCCTGAATGGGGGCGGGGAGACCCAGTACTTC.

V and J are TRBV12-5 and TRBJ1-1, with a weak D call TRBD1 (6 bases). V was clipped by 4 bases and J by 4 bases, with 16 bases between them. CDR1 and CDR2 from the germline V gene are LGHNT and FRNRAP. The CDR3 is 15 residues long. The CDR3 region is CASGYATARGTEAFF. Here the CDR3 DNA reads TGTGCTAGTGGTTATGCGACAGCCAGGGGCACTGAAGCTTTCTTT.

The chain couples TRBV19 to TRBJ1-6; 7 positions agree with TRBD1. The V and J ends lost 10 bases and 0 bases, in that order; junction bases with no gene match: 9. Per the germline V gene, CDR1 is LNHDA and CDR2 is SQIVND (reference sequence). This CDR3 is built from 16 residues. CDR3 region: CATKDRDNSYNSPLHF. In DNA, the CDR3 is TGTGCCACCAAAGACAGGGACAACTCCTATAATTCACCCCTCCACTTT.

The V call is TRBV28, the J call TRBJ1-1; 9 nucleotides match TRBD1. The germline V gene encodes CDR1 MDHEN and CDR2 SYDVKM. The CDR3 is 16 amino acids. V shed 5 bases, J shed 1 base, and the junction held 8 bases outside the gene matches. The CDR3 DNA reads as TGTGCCAGCAGTCCCACAGGGACAGGGTGGAACACTGAAGCTTTCTTT. It translates to CASSPTGTGWNTEAFF. Combining the CDR3 with reference TRBV28 and TRBJ1-1 gives the whole variable domain DVKVTQSSRYLVKRTGEKVFLECVQDMDHENMFWYRQDPGLGLRLIYFSYDVKMKEKGDIPEGYSVSREKKERFSLILESASTNQTSMYLCASSPTGTGWNTEAFFGQGTRLTVV.

This sequence joins TRBV6-5 and TRBJ1-5; 8 positions match TRBD1. The CDR3 spans 14 residues. Germline CDR1 MNHEY, CDR2 SVGAGI. Trimming cost V 6 bases and J 5 bases; bases outside gene matches: 6. The CDR3 region has the DNA TGTGCCAGCAGCCTGGACAGGGCCTATCAGCCCCAGCATTTT. Its translation is CASSLDRAYQPQHF.

This chain joins TRBV7-2 and TRBJ2-3; a weak D match, TRBD2 (5 bases). V lost 5 bases, J lost 0 bases, and 21 bases lay in between. Germline loops: CDR1 SGHTA, CDR2 FQGNSA. This CDR3 is 18 amino acids long. CDR3 in DNA: TGTGCCAGCAGCCCCGGTCGGCAGCGGTTGGCTAGCACAGATACGCAGTATTTT. Translating it yields CASSPGRQRLASTDTQYF. Drawing the rest from reference TRBV7-2 and TRBJ2-3, the complete variable domain is GAGVSQSPSNKVTEKGKDVELRCDPISGHTALYWYRQSLGQGLEFLIYFQGNSAPDKSGLPSDRFSAERTGGSVSTLTIQRTQQEDSAVYLCASSPGRQRLASTDTQYFGPGTRLTVL.